This T cell receptor (beta chain) was observed in a study of T cell responses to AZD1222 COVID-19 vaccine. The germline V gene encodes CDR1 MRHNA and CDR2 SNTAGT. The CDR3 totals 15 residues. The V and J ends lost 5 bases and 3 bases, in that order; junction bases with no gene match: 4. Details on this clone: What it binds is unknown.

Assay: immunoSEQ multiplex PCR; the TCRdb copy retains only in-frame clones and omits some. This table holds some 170,000 clones, about 92% found once. Notes on the study in general: AZD1222 recipients seropositive at baseline numbered only 5 or 6. Clonal diversity was possibly underestimated; the donors were predominantly white British and more often female. Targeting of unmutated variant regions was reportedly seen in nearly half of spike-specific TCRs.

This chain joins TRBV6-4 and TRBJ2-3; 11 bases are a match to TRBD2. This TCR derives from an adult who received the AZD1222 COVID-19 vaccine. Sequenced here: peripheral blood, sampled 28 days after the second AZD1222 dose. The CDR3 DNA reads TGTGCCAGCAGTCAAACTAGCGGGGGAACAGATACGCAGTATTTT. Translation gives CASSQTSGGTDTQYF.